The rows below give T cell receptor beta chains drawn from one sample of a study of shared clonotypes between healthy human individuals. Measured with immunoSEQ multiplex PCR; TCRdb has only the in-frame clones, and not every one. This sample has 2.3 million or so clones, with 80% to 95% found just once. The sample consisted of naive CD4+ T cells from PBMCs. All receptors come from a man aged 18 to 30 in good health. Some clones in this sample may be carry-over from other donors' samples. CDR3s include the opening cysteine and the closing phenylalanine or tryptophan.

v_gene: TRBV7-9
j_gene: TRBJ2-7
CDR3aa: CASSQLRDRGTYEQYF

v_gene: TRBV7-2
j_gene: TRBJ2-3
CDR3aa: CASSSPRDRGTDTQYF

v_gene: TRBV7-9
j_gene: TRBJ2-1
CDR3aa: CASSLELVYFNEQFF

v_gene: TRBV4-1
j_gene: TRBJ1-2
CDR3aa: CASSQDVAGRGYTF

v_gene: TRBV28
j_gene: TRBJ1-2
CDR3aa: CASTVRFRANYGYTF

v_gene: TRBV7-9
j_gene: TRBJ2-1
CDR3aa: CASSPLWGSGFREHHEQFF

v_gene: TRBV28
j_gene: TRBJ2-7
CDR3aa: CASSPPDRWHEQYF

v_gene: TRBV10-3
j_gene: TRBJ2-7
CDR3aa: CAISSTKDRGYEQYF

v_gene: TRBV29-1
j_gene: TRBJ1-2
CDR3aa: CSVERDRGYLSIYGYTF

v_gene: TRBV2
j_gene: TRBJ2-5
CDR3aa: CASSIRTPTAVETQYF

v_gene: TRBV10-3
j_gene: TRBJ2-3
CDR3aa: CAISEGAGGIKDTQYF

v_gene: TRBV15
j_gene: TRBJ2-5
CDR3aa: CATSRVGTGGALAETQYF

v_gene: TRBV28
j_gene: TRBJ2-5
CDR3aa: CASSLRGGSFRETQYF

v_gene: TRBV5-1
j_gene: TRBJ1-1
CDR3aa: CASSVDRGNTEAFF

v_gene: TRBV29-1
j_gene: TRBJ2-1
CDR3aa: CSVEDQRGSSYNEQFF

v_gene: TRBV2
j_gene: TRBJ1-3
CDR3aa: CATTQTFLGNTIYF

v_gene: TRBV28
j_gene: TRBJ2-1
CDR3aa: CASSFLAGEFHYNEQFF

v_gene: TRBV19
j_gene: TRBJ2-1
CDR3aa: CASSSAPVASGAGRFF

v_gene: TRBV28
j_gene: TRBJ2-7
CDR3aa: CASSESGLASSYEQYF

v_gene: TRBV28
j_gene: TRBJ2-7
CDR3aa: CASTLNPGPYEQYF

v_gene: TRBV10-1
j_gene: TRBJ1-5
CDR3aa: CASSVGGNQPQHF

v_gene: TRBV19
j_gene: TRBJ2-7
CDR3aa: CASSNLRGGTAPHEQYF

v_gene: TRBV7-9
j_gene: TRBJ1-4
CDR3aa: CASSLAGDRANEKLFF

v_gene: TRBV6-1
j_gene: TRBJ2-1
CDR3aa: CASSEERSFIEFF

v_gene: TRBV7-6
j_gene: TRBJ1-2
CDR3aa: CASSKDGLNYGYTF

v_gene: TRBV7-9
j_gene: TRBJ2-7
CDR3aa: CASSSLQGGPEQYF

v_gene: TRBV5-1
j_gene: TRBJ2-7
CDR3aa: CASSLAQGAYEQYF

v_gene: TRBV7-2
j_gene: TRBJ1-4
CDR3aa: CASSHSPQGAREKLFF

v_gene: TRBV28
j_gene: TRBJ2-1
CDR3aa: CASLSVPGGAGRLSYNEQFF

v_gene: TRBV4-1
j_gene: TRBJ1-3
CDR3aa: CASSQTAAEGNTIYF

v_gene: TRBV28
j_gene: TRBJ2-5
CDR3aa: CASSLLGKETQYF

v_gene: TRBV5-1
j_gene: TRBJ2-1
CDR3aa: CASKDGSYNEQFF

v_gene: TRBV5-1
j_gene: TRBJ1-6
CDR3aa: CASRVAYNSPLHF

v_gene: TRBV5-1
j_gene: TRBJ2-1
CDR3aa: CASSLEDSSYNEQFF

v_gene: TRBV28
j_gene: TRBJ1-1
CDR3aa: CASSLNRGGTEAFF

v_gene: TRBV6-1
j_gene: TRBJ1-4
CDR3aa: CASSELGGSEKLFF

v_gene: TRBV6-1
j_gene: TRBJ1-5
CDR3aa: CASSDNRGANQPQHF

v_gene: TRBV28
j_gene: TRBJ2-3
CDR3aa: CASTNRGSPTDTQYF

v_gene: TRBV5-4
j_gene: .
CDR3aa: CASSLVGTGAYEQYF

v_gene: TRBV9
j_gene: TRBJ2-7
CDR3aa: CASSLGGPGTTYEQYF

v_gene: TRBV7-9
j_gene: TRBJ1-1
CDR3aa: CASSSDGRTTEAFF

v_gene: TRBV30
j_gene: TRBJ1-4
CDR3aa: CAWSGGQGGEKLFF

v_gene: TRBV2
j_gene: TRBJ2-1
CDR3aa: CASSERVGYNEQFF

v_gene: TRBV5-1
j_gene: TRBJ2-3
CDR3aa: CASSLTGGADTQYF

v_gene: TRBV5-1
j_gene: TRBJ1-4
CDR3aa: CASSRVGLNEKLFF

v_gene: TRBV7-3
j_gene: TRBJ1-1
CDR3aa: CASSLIGGNTEAFF

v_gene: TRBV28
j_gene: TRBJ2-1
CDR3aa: CASSLPALLVNEQFF

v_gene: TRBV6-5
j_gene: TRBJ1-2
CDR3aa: CASSTWDRAGGYTF

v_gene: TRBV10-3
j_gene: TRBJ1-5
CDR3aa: CAISQGPRNQPQHF

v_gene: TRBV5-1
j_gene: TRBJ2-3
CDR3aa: CASSLQGAQDTQYF

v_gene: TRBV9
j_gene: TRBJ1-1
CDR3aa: CASSGDPTNTEAFF

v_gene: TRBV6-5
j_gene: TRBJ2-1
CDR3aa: CASSYIAGLKNEQFF

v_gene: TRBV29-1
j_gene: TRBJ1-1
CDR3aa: CSVVPTEAFF

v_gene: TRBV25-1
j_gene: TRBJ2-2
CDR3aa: CASSEPGITGELFF

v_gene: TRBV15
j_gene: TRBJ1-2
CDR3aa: CATSRDHDGYTF

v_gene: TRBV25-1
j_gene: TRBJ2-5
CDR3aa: CASSGWTGEYF

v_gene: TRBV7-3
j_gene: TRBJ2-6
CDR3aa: CASSLTSGSGANVLTF

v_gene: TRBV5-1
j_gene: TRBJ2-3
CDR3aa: CASSPLTSTDTQYF

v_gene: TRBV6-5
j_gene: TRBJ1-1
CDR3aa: CASSYGRNTEAFF

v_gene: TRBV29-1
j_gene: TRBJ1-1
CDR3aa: CSVADRYTEAFF